This TCR beta chain was captured in a study of T cell changes during pregnancy in multiple sclerosis. Sequenced by immunoSEQ multiplex PCR; TCRdb stores in-frame clones only, minus some. The sample yields tens of thousands of clones, more than 90% seen once. CDR1 is MNHEY and CDR2 is SVGAGI in the germline V gene. The CDR3 loop spans 15 amino acids. The ends lost 6 bases at V and 6 bases at J; junction bases unmatched: 12. This TCR was sampled from a female donor in good health, enrolled as a control in a pregnancy study. The gene calls are TRBV6-5 and TRBJ1-2; 8 positions match TRBD1. Sequences were derived from peripheral blood, sampled in the first trimester of pregnancy. CDR3 bases: TGTGCCAGCAGCCCAATTCCGGACAGGGTCGATGGCTACACCTTC. This gives the protein CASSPIPDRVDGYTF.